One and the same sample provided the 26 T cell receptor beta chains below, sequenced in a study of early T cells in non-severe SARS-CoV-2 infection. TCRdb independently ran MiXCR on the 5' RACE reads; one entry per CDR3 protein. There are tens of thousands of distinct CDR3 sequences in the sample; around 6% occur only once, and 2.8% lies in the top ten. The sequencing here drew on whole blood, taken at baseline. Source of these receptors: an adult who was a healthcare worker with PCR-confirmed SARS-CoV-2 infection or an uninfected control (not recorded which).

This clonotype was detected many times. The V gene is TRBV7-8, the J gene TRBJ2-1; D might be TRBD1 (6 bases). Germline loops: CDR1 SGHVS, CDR2 FQNEAQ. The V end lost 6 bases, the J end lost 4 bases, and 7 bases lay between the germline ends. The CDR3 is made up of 12 amino acids. The CDR3 sequence: CASSTGYNEQFF. DNA for the CDR3: TGTGCCAGCAGTACAGGGTACAATGAGCAGTTCTTC.

In this sample, this clonotype turned up many times. V is TRBV7-6 and J is TRBJ1-1; perhaps TRBD1 as D (6 bases). V shed 5 bases and J shed 5 bases, with 12 bases lying between them. The CDR3 totals 13 residues. Germline lookup yields CDR1 SGHVS and CDR2 FNYEAQ. CDR3 sequence: CASSRPGETEAFF. The CDR3 DNA reads as TGTGCCAGCAGCCGCCCAGGGGAGACTGAAGCTTTCTTT.

This clonotype was seen many times. The V and J genes are TRBV4-3 and TRBJ2-3; TRBD2 matches 10 bases. The ends lost 0 bases at V and 5 bases at J; junction bases unmatched: 8. The CDR3 has 17 residues. Germline loops: CDR1 LGHNA, CDR2 YSLEER. The CDR3 loop reads CASSQEALAGGLDTQYF. CDR3 in DNA: TGCGCCAGCAGCCAAGAAGCCTTAGCGGGGGGCCTAGATACGCAGTATTTT.

This clonotype has ten or more counts. The J gene is TRBJ1-1, the V gene TRBV20-1; the match to TRBD1 covers 8 bases. The CDR3 is made up of 14 amino acids. Germline loops: CDR1 DFQATT, CDR2 SNEGSKA (reference sequence). The ends lost 6 bases at V and 1 base at J; junction bases unmatched: 7. CDR3 in amino acids: CSATPDRGNTEAFF. CDR3 DNA: TGCAGTGCAACGCCCGACAGGGGGAACACTGAAGCTTTCTTT.

V and J are TRBV5-1 and TRBJ1-1, with D possibly being TRBD1 (5 bases). The CDR3 sequence is 11 residues long. Germline lookup yields CDR1 SGHRS and CDR2 YFSETQ. Trimming left V 3 bases short and J 11 bases short, with 11 bases between. CDR3 coding DNA: TGCGCCAGCAGCTCCGGGACTGGTGCTTTCTTT. It encodes CASSSGTGAFF.

This clonotype showed up many times. CDR3 region: CASSQGVLTNEKLFF. The CDR3 DNA sequence: TGTGCCAGCAGCCAAGGGGTGTTAACTAATGAAAAACTGTTTTTT. The chain couples TRBV3-1 to TRBJ1-4; D not certain. Germline CDR1 is LGHDT and CDR2 is YNNKEL (reference sequence). This CDR3 contains 15 residues. V was trimmed by 1 base and J by 1 base, leaving 7 bases between them.

This clonotype appeared many times. The J gene is TRBJ2-5, the V gene TRBV7-9; D remains unclear. This CDR3 region has 15 residues. The ends were cut back, 2 bases at V and 0 bases at J, with 10 bases in the middle. Germline V lookup: CDR1 SEHNR, CDR2 FQNEAQ (reference sequence). CDR3 in amino acids: CASSLTSGYQETQYF. Here the CDR3 DNA reads TGTGCCAGCAGCTTAACATCCGGGTACCAAGAGACCCAGTACTTC. Complete variable domain (other parts from reference TRBV7-9 and TRBJ2-5): DTGVSQNPRHKITKRGQNVTFRCDPISEHNRLYWYRQTLGQGPEFLTYFQNEAQLEKSRLLSDRFSAERPKGSFSTLEIQRTEQGDSAMYLCASSLTSGYQETQYFGPGTRLLVL.

This clonotype came up a few times. The genes are TRBV28 and TRBJ1-1, with D unclear. Germline values: CDR1 MDHEN, CDR2 SYDVKM. CDR3 length equals 13 residues. The V end lost 3 bases, the J end lost 2 bases, and 7 bases lay between the germline ends. The CDR3 sequence: CASSFVENTEAFF. CDR3 bases: TGTGCCAGCAGTTTTGTGGAAAACACTGAAGCTTTCTTT.

At least ten counts were recorded for this clonotype. The chain employs TRBV7-9 and TRBJ2-3; TRBD1 is a possible D gene (5 bases). Germline V gene sequence: CDR1 SEHNR, CDR2 FQNEAQ (reference sequence). V gave up 10 bases and J gave up 0 bases, with 14 bases separating them. The CDR3 sequence is 14 residues long. CDR3 coding DNA: TGTGCCACCAATACAGGCTTAAGCACAGATACGCAGTATTTT. Translated: CATNTGLSTDTQYF.

Ten or more counts support this clonotype. V and J are TRBV5-5 and TRBJ1-1; no firm D call. The germline V gene has CDR1 SGHKS and CDR2 YYEKEE (reference sequence). Between the trimmed V and J ends, which lost 0 bases and 1 base, there was a span of 4 bases. The CDR3 is made up of 13 amino acids. As DNA, the CDR3 is TGTGCCAGCAGCTTGGTCTGGAACACTGAAGCTTTCTTT. It encodes CASSLVWNTEAFF.

In this sample, this clonotype turned up many times. The chain uses TRBV2 and TRBJ1-5; TRBD1 agrees at 8 bases. Trimming cost V 6 bases and J 1 base; bases outside gene matches: 8. Germline V lookup: CDR1 SNHLY, CDR2 FYNNEI. There are 16 residues in the CDR3. CDR3: CASRRGTGASNQPQHF. The CDR3, as DNA: TGTGCCAGCAGACGCGGGACAGGCGCGAGCAATCAGCCCCAGCATTTT.

V usage is TRBV11-2 and J usage is TRBJ1-5; TRBD1 aligns across 10 bases. Unmatched junction bases numbered 3, after V lost 2 bases and J lost 5 bases. This CDR3 region has 15 residues. The germline CDR1 and CDR2 sequences are SGHAT and FQNNGV. CDR3 DNA: TGTGCCAGCAGCTTATCCGGGACAGGGGATCAGCCCCAGCATTTT. Protein sequence: CASSLSGTGDQPQHF.

Many counts were recorded for this clonotype. This chain uses TRBV28 with TRBJ1-2; unclear D gene. Germline V gene data show CDR1 as MDHEN and CDR2 as SYDVKM. There are 10 residues in the CDR3. V was clipped by 6 bases and J by 8 bases, with 7 bases between them. CDR3: CASSSGGYTF. The CDR3 DNA follows: TGTGCCAGCAGCAGTGGGGGCTACACCTTC.

This clonotype was counted at least ten times. The DNA of the CDR3 is TGCAGCGTTGTTAAGGGGGCCCTCGGCACAGATACGCAGTATTTT. It encodes CSVVKGALGTDTQYF. The chain uses TRBV29-1 and TRBJ2-3, with TRBD1 identical over 7 bases. Per the germline V gene, CDR1 is SQVTM and CDR2 is ANQGSEA. V lost 4 bases and J lost 1; bases outside the gene matches: 8. The CDR3 extends over 15 amino acids.

This clonotype has at least ten counts. The chain is built from TRBV5-1 and TRBJ1-1; D uncertain. Per the germline V gene, CDR1 is SGHRS and CDR2 is YFSETQ. Trimming shortened V by 4 bases and J by 0 bases, and 7 bases separated the two germline ends. The CDR3 consists of 13 residues. The CDR3 loop is CASSALVNTEAFF. In DNA, the CDR3 is TGCGCCAGCAGCGCATTAGTGAACACTGAAGCTTTCTTT.

This clonotype appeared many times. The chain links TRBV6-5 to TRBJ2-7; D is possibly TRBD1 (5 bases). The germline V gene encodes CDR1 MNHEY and CDR2 SVGAGI. The ends were cut back, 4 bases at V and 3 bases at J, with 10 bases in the middle. The CDR3 covers 13 residues. The CDR3 protein is CASSSTGLYEQYF. CDR3 nucleotides: TGTGCCAGCAGTTCAACAGGCCTCTACGAGCAGTACTTC.

This clonotype was recorded a few times. This chain connects TRBV20-1 to TRBJ2-5, with D possibly being TRBD1 or TRBD2 (5 bases each). The CDR3 spans 17 residues. Trimming cost V 3 bases and J 5 bases, with 25 bases left between them. In germline, CDR1 is DFQATT, CDR2 SNEGSKA (reference sequence). CDR3 bases: TGCAGTGCTAGGGAACCGGGACGCACTCCCTCGGGTGAGACCCAGTACTTC. It encodes CSAREPGRTPSGETQYF.

Turning to this clonotype: A read error may account for a junction end that differs from germline. The chain uses TRBV7-9 and TRBJ2-1; TRBD1 agrees at 7 bases. CDR1 is SEHNR, CDR2 FQNEAQ, per germline (reference sequence). The CDR3 loop spans 13 amino acids. CDR3 nucleotides: TGTGCCAGCAGCTCCAACAGGGGAAATGTGCAGTTCTTC. Its protein is CASSSNRGNVQFF.

The sample holds a few counts of this clonotype. The chain combines TRBV6-1 with TRBJ2-2; D unresolved. CDR3 length: 14 residues. Trimming shortened V by 6 bases and J by 4 bases, and 12 bases separated the two germline ends. Germline CDR1 is MNHNS and CDR2 is SASEGT. DNA of the CDR3: TGTGCCAGCAGCCCTACCGGAGTCACCGGGGAGCTGTTTTTT. Encoded protein: CASSPTGVTGELFF.

This clonotype was detected a few times. This chain uses TRBV6-2 or TRBV6-3 with TRBJ2-3; TRBD2 might be the D (8 bases). CDR1 MNHEY and CDR2 SVGEGT come from the germline V gene. The CDR3 is 17 amino acids. Trimming removed 7 bases at V and 2 bases at J, with 22 bases between. The CDR3: CASNGDSSGANTDTQYF. The CDR3 DNA follows: TGTGCCAGCAACGGGGACAGTAGCGGGGCAAACACAGATACGCAGTATTTT.

The chain is built from TRBV4-3 and TRBJ2-7, with D perhaps TRBD1 or TRBD2 (5 bases each). V shed 1 base and J shed 6 bases, with 13 bases lying between them. The CDR3 runs to 14 residues. Germline V lookup: CDR1 LGHNA, CDR2 YSLEER. The CDR3 region has the DNA TGCGCCAGCAGCCAAGTTTCCCCCGGGGCCGAGCAGTACTTC. This translates into CASSQVSPGAEQYF.

This clonotype has at least ten counts. The rearrangement joins TRBV4-3 to TRBJ2-5; no definite D call. The V gene lost 0 bases and the J gene lost 5 bases, with 13 bases spanning the gap. The V gene's germline CDR1 is LGHNA and CDR2 YSLEER. There are 15 residues in the CDR3. CDR3 in DNA: TGCGCCAGCAGCCAAGATCTTGAAGGGTTTGAGACCCAGTACTTC. Translating gives CASSQDLEGFETQYF.

The sample holds many counts of this clonotype. The chain is built from TRBV12-3 or TRBV12-4 and TRBJ2-7; D is uncertain. V was trimmed by 0 bases and J by 2 bases, leaving 14 bases between them. The CDR3 sequence is 16 residues long. The CDR3: CASSLAGGVRAYEQYF. CDR3 bases: TGTGCCAGCAGTTTAGCGGGTGGAGTACGGGCCTACGAGCAGTACTTC.

V and J are TRBV3-1 and TRBJ1-3; D not resolved. Looked up from germline, CDR1 is LGHDT and CDR2 is YNNKEL (reference sequence). Trimming took off 5 bases at V and 5 bases at J, with 7 bases between the two ends. The CDR3 contains 12 residues. This CDR3 is CASSEGRNTIYF. The DNA of the CDR3 is TGTGCCAGCAGCGAAGGTAGAAACACCATATATTTT.

This clonotype has more than one count but fewer than ten. The chain uses TRBV19 and TRBJ1-4; D might be TRBD1 (5 bases). V lost 6 bases and J lost 2, with 16 bases in between. Germline V gene data show CDR1 as LNHDA and CDR2 as SQIVND (reference sequence). The CDR3 is 16 amino acids. CDR3 amino acids: CASSRDGRQTNEKLFF. In DNA form, the CDR3 reads TGTGCCAGTAGCAGGGACGGACGGCAGACTAATGAAAAACTGTTTTTT.

This clonotype was seen more than once but under ten times. V gene TRBV6-1 combines with J gene TRBJ2-1; a possible D gene is TRBD2 (6 bases). This CDR3 comprises 13 residues. V lost 7 bases, J lost 6 bases, and 13 bases lay in between. CDR1 is MNHNS and CDR2 is SASEGT in the germline V gene. CDR3 protein: CASTKGLFNEQFF. For the CDR3, the DNA is TGTGCCAGCACGAAGGGACTGTTCAATGAGCAGTTCTTC.